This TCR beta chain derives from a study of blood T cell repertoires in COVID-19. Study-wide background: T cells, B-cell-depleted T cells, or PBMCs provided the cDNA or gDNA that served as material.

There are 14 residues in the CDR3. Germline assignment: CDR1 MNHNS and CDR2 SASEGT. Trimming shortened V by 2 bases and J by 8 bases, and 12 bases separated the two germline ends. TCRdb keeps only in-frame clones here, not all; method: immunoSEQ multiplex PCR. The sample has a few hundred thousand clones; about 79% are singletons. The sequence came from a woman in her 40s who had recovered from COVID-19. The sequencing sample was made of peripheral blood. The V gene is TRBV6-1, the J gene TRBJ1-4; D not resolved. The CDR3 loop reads CASSEFSAGEKLFF. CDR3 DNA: TGTGCCAGCAGTGAATTCTCGGCGGGGGAAAAACTGTTTTTT.